Shown below are 24 T cell receptor beta chains from a single sample sequenced in a study of cytomegalovirus exposure and HLA in healthy donors. Measured with immunoSEQ multiplex PCR; TCRdb has only the in-frame clones, and not every one. The table shows 200,000 to 250,000 clones, with 85% to 95% occurring only once. Sequencing was performed on PBMCs. The receptors were gathered from a young woman in good health and CMV-seronegative.

This clone was seen only a few times. The chain employs TRBV19 and TRBJ1-6; D gene ambiguous. The V end was cut by 8 bases, the J end by 7 bases, with 9 bases between. Germline V gene sequence: CDR1 LNHDA, CDR2 SQIVND (reference sequence). The CDR3 totals 12 residues. The DNA for the CDR3 is TGTGCCAGTGGGCCCACAAATTCACCCCTCCACTTT. Translation: CASGPTNSPLHF.

This clone was recorded once. V and J are TRBV29-1 and TRBJ2-1, with no clear D. CDR1 SQVTM and CDR2 ANQGSEA come from the germline V gene. Between the trimmed V and J ends, which lost 3 bases and 9 bases, there was a span of 12 bases. This CDR3 is built from 12 residues. DNA for the CDR3: TGCAGCGTTGATCGAGGATTTAGTGAGCAGTTCTTC. Its translation is CSVDRGFSEQFF.

This rearrangement joins TRBV2 to TRBJ1-5, with TRBD1 matching 9 bases. The CDR3 contains 15 residues. Looked up from germline, CDR1 is SNHLY and CDR2 is FYNNEI. Losses at the gene ends were 6 bases for V and 6 bases for J; bases not matched to a gene: 9. The CDR3 bases are TGTGCCAGCAGAGGGGGGACAGGGAGGACTCAGCCCCAGCATTTT. Protein: CASRGGTGRTQPQHF.

The chain recombines TRBV5-1 with TRBJ2-1; 9 bases line up with TRBD2. This CDR3 has 15 amino acids. Germline lookup yields CDR1 SGHRS and CDR2 YFSETQ. The V gene end was trimmed by 0 bases and the J gene end by 5 bases; junction bases not matched to a gene: 3. For the CDR3, the DNA is TGCGCCAGCAGCTTGGGGGCTAGCGGGAACAATGAGCAGTTCTTC. It translates to CASSLGASGNNEQFF. The full variable domain, in which reference TRBV5-1 and TRBJ2-1 provide the parts outside the CDR3, is KAGVTQTPRYLIKTRGQQVTLSCSPISGHRSVSWYQQTPGQGLQFLFEYFSETQRNKGNFPGRFSGRQFSNSRSEMNVSTLELGDSALYLCASSLGASGNNEQFFGPGTRLTVL.

The rearrangement joins TRBV5-1 to TRBJ2-5, with 7 bases that match TRBD1. Trimming took 4 bases from V and 1 from J; bases not matched to a gene: 7. CDR3 length equals 15 residues. Germline lookup yields CDR1 SGHRS and CDR2 YFSETQ. The CDR3 region has the DNA TGCGCCAGCAGCGCACAGGGGCTATCCCAAGAGACCCAGTACTTC. This codes for CASSAQGLSQETQYF.

CDR3 sequence: CASSLGTSRANTGELFF. CDR3 nucleotide sequence: TGTGCCAGCAGCTTGGGGACTAGTCGCGCGAACACCGGGGAGCTGTTTTTT. The chain uses TRBV5-4 and TRBJ2-2; 7 bases align to TRBD2. This CDR3 comprises 17 residues. V lost 0 bases and J lost 0; bases outside the gene matches: 5. Germline V gene lookup returns CDR1 SGHNT and CDR2 YYREEE (reference sequence).

The CDR3 sequence: CASGQKKAGVGQETQYF. CDR3 sequence (DNA): TGTGCCAGCGGACAAAAAAAAGCGGGAGTGGGCCAAGAGACCCAGTACTTC. This chain joins TRBV27 and TRBJ2-5; 8 positions match TRBD2. The CDR3 is made up of 17 amino acids. V lost 8 bases to trimming and J lost 1 base; unmatched junction nucleotides: 15. Germline CDR1 MNHEY, CDR2 SMNVEV (reference sequence).

This chain joins TRBV6-5 and TRBJ2-3; TRBD1 matches 7 bases. Germline loops: CDR1 MNHEY, CDR2 SVGAGI. V lost 3 bases, J lost 5 bases, and 5 bases stayed unmatched. The CDR3 totals 14 residues. For the CDR3, the DNA is TGTGCCAGCAGTTATCGACAGGGAATAGATACGCAGTATTTT. Amino acids: CASSYRQGIDTQYF.

The chain uses TRBV6-5 and TRBJ1-2, with 8 bases aligning to TRBD1. With V trimmed by 6 bases and J by 5 bases, 8 bases remained unmatched. CDR1 and CDR2 from the germline V gene are MNHEY and SVGAGI. The CDR3 extends over 14 amino acids. CDR3 DNA: TGTGCCAGCAGCCGGACAGGGTTTGTGTATGGCTACACCTTC. It codes for CASSRTGFVYGYTF.

This clone came up once. The V gene is TRBV28, the J gene TRBJ2-7; 11 bases are shared with TRBD1. J gave up 5 bases and V 2 bases, and 8 bases lay outside the gene matches. The CDR3 runs to 16 residues. Germline V gives CDR1 MDHEN, CDR2 SYDVKM. CDR3 nucleotide sequence: TGTGCCAGCAGTTTAGAATGGGACAGGGGGAAAGACGAGCAGTACTTC. Encoded protein: CASSLEWDRGKDEQYF.

This chain joins TRBV6-5 and TRBJ1-2, with 10 bases lining up with TRBD1. Germline V CDR1 and CDR2: MNHEY, SVGAGI. This CDR3 contains 16 residues. With V trimmed by 4 bases and J by 3 bases, 8 bases remained unmatched. Here the CDR3 DNA reads TGTGCCAGCAGTTTCCCGCCGGGGACAGGGGACTATGGCTACACCTTC. The encoded protein is CASSFPPGTGDYGYTF.

The chain joins TRBV6-1 to TRBJ1-2, with no clear D. CDR3 length: 13 amino acids. Deletions cut 0 bases from V and 9 bases from J, with 11 bases between. The germline CDR1 and CDR2 sequences are MNHNS and SASEGT. Here the CDR3 reads CASSEAGGGSYTF. In nucleotides, the CDR3 is TGTGCCAGCAGTGAAGCAGGAGGAGGGAGCTACACCTTC.

J is TRBJ2-7 and V is TRBV29-1, with 12 bases aligning to TRBD2. J gave up 6 bases and V 6 bases, and 6 bases lay outside the gene matches. This CDR3 comprises 13 residues. The germline gives CDR1 SQVTM, CDR2 ANQGSEA. CDR3 nucleotides: TGCAGCGTCAGACTAGCGGGAGCCTCCGAGCAGTACTTC. This gives the protein CSVRLAGASEQYF.

The chain couples TRBV5-8 to TRBJ1-2, with 8 nucleotides matching TRBD1. Losses at the gene ends were 2 bases for V and 8 bases for J; bases not matched to a gene: 8. The CDR3 is made up of 14 amino acids. Germline V gene sequence: CDR1 SGHTS, CDR2 YDEGEE. This chain's CDR3 is CASSLVPGGAGYTF. The CDR3 DNA is TGTGCCAGCAGCTTAGTCCCAGGGGGCGCCGGCTACACCTTC.

The rearrangement joins TRBV5-1 to TRBJ2-7; 14 bases map to TRBD2. CDR3 length: 16 residues. CDR1 is SGHRS and CDR2 is YFSETQ in the germline V gene. J was trimmed by 4 bases and V by 0 bases; bases with no gene match: 3. The CDR3 DNA reads TGCGCCAGCAGCTTGGCCGGACTAGCGGGAGGTTACGAGCAGTACTTC. It encodes CASSLAGLAGGYEQYF.

V and J are TRBV9 and TRBJ2-2; D may be TRBD2 (5 bases). The CDR3 consists of 17 residues. Germline loops: CDR1 SGDLS, CDR2 YYNGEE. Trimming cost V 2 bases and J 4 bases, with 18 bases left between them. As DNA, the CDR3 is TGTGCCAGCAGCGTGGAGACTCTAGCCTATTTCACCGGGGAGCTGTTTTTT. Residues: CASSVETLAYFTGELFF. Supplemented by reference TRBV9 and TRBJ2-2, the full variable domain reads DSGVTQTPKHLITATGQRVTLRCSPRSGDLSVYWYQQSLDQGLQFLIQYYNGEERAKGNILERFSAQQFPDLHSELNLSSLELGDSALYFCASSVETLAYFTGELFFGEGSRLTVL.

The genes are TRBV4-1 and TRBJ2-4; 7 nucleotides agree with TRBD1. There are 16 residues in the CDR3. Germline V gives CDR1 MGHRA, CDR2 YSYEKL. V shed 9 bases, J shed 0 bases, and the junction held 11 bases outside the gene matches. The CDR3 DNA follows: TGCGCCAGTGGACAGGAGGTGGGTCTAGCCAAAAACATTCAGTACTTC. It yields the protein CASGQEVGLAKNIQYF.

The chain carries TRBV19 and TRBJ1-6; D gene unclear. Trimming removed 8 bases from V and 9 bases from J, with 14 bases in between. The CDR3 is 13 amino acids. Per germline, CDR1 LNHDA and CDR2 SQIVND (reference sequence). DNA of the CDR3: TGTGCCAGTCAAGACGGGTCGGGTTCACCCCTCCACTTT. Translation: CASQDGSGSPLHF.

The chain joins TRBV6-1 to TRBJ1-5; maybe TRBD1 (6 bases). Looked up from germline, CDR1 is MNHNS and CDR2 is SASEGT. V gave up 1 base and J gave up 7 bases, with 14 bases separating them. The CDR3 has 15 residues. CDR3 nucleotides: TGTGCCAGCAGTGAAGATTGGGACAACCTCCAGCCCCAGCATTTT. It is translated as CASSEDWDNLQPQHF.

The rearrangement joins TRBV6-4 to TRBJ2-1, with D possibly being TRBD1 (6 bases). Looked up from germline, CDR1 is MRHNA and CDR2 is SNTAGT. V lost 9 bases to trimming and J lost 12 bases, with 15 bases between them. This CDR3 region has 11 residues. CDR3 in amino acids: CARQQGEGQFF. In nucleotides, the CDR3 is TGTGCCAGACAACAGGGCGAAGGGCAGTTCTTC.

In DNA form, the CDR3 reads TGTGCCAGCAGTTTGCGACAGGGGGCGCCAAATGAGCAGTTCTTC. Translated, it gives CASSLRQGAPNEQFF. The chain carries TRBV27 and TRBJ2-1; 10 bases agree with TRBD1. The length of the CDR3 is 15 residues. Germline trimming cut 3 bases from V and 7 bases from J; bases unmatched to any gene: 6. Germline-derived CDR1 and CDR2 are MNHEY and SMNVEV (reference sequence).

The chain employs TRBV27 and TRBJ1-2, with 8 positions matching TRBD1. V was pared by 4 bases and J by 1 base, with 5 bases of the junction left unmatched. The CDR3 sequence is 15 residues long. Germline V CDR1 and CDR2: MNHEY, SMNVEV (reference sequence). The CDR3 bases are TGTGCCAGCAGTTCAACCACAGGGGGTAACTATGGCTACACCTTC. It is translated as CASSSTTGGNYGYTF.

This chain uses TRBV7-6 with TRBJ1-2, with D perhaps TRBD1 (5 bases). The CDR3 has 14 amino acids. Germline CDR1 is SGHVS and CDR2 is FNYEAQ. Trimming stripped 2 bases from V and 8 bases from J, with 15 bases between. In DNA form, the CDR3 reads TGTGCCAGCAGCTTACGGGACTCAGCCGAGGGCTACACCTTC. It translates to CASSLRDSAEGYTF.

This sequence joins TRBV10-2 and TRBJ2-1, with TRBD1 matching over 9 bases. Trimming cost V 8 bases and J 8 bases; bases outside gene matches: 10. The CDR3 has 14 amino acids. Germline V CDR1 and CDR2: WSHSY, SAAADI. CDR3 sequence: CASSRTGDIYEQFF. CDR3 in DNA: TGCGCCAGCTCACGGACAGGGGATATCTATGAGCAGTTCTTC.